The rows below give T cell receptor beta chains drawn from one sample of a study of cytomegalovirus exposure and HLA in healthy donors. Data came from immunoSEQ multiplex PCR; TCRdb stores just in-frame clones and leaves some out. Of 200,000 to 250,000 clones listed, 70% to 85% are singletons. The specimen was PBMCs. The receptors were sampled from a girl aged 2 to 10 in good health and CMV-seronegative. The CDR3 runs from the conserved cysteine through the conserved F or W. D genes are given only for firm matches. Clone size is given for some rows only: seen once, a few or many times, or a class if the clone is expanded.

. TRBJ2-7 . TRBV6-5 TGTGCCAGCAGAGGCCCAGGGGCTTTTTACGAGCAGTACTTC CASRGPGAFYEQYF
. TRBJ1-2 few TRBV7-6 TGTGCCAGCAGCTTAGGACAGTTCTATGGCTACACCTTC CASSLGQFYGYTF
TRBD1 TRBJ1-2 . TRBV28 TGTGCCAGCAGTTTAGGGGGACAGGGTTTGGACTATGGCTACACCTTC CASSLGGQGLDYGYTF
. TRBJ1-5 few TRBV27 TGTGCCAGCACGATCAGGGAAGACAATCAGCCCCAGCATTTT CASTIREDNQPQHF
. TRBJ2-5 once TRBV6-1 TGTGCCAGCAGTTCAACAGGGTACCAAGAGACCCAGTACTTC CASSSTGYQETQYF
. TRBJ2-1 . TRBV27 TGTGCCAGCAGTTTAAGAGTTAGCGGTTTGTTCTACAATGAGCAGTTCTTC CASSLRVSGLFYNEQFF
. TRBJ1-5 . TRBV12-5 TGTGCTAGTGGTTTGGCCCACGGGCCCCAGCATTTT CASGLAHGPQHF
. TRBJ1-1 . TRBV29-1 TGCAGCGTTGTAGGACTCACTGAAGCTTTCTTT CSVVGLTEAFF
TRBD1 TRBJ2-1 few TRBV5-1 TGCGCCAGCATGCGGGACAGGGGTGAAGAGCAGTTCTTC CASMRDRGEEQFF
TRBD2 TRBJ2-5 . TRBV5-1 TGCGCCAGCCAAACTTGGGGGGGGGACCAAGAGACCCAGTACTTC CASQTWGGDQETQYF
. TRBJ1-1 . TRBV25-1 TGTGCCAGCAGTGAATCCCTTGGCCTGAACACTGAAGCTTTCTTT CASSESLGLNTEAFF
TRBD2 TRBJ2-7 . TRBV6-5 TGTGCCAGCAGTTATAGTCCGGGAGGGAGGGAGCAGTACTTC CASSYSPGGREQYF
. TRBJ2-3 . TRBV6-7 TGTGCCAAAGAATTGAGCGGCACAGATACGCAGTATTTT CAKELSGTDTQYF
TRBD1 TRBJ2-1 . TRBV11-2 TGTGCCAGCAGCCAGAACAGGGGCCGGGGTGAGCAGTTCTTC CASSQNRGRGEQFF
. TRBJ1-2 . TRBV5-4 TGTGCCAGCAGCTTGGGATTACAACAGGGAGACGGCTACACCTTC CASSLGLQQGDGYTF
. TRBJ2-1 . TRBV6-1 TGTGCCAGCTTAATGGCTAGGGGCAATGAGCAGTTCTTC CASLMARGNEQFF
TRBD1 TRBJ2-1 . TRBV2 TGTGCCAGCAGTTCTAACAGGGGAATTTCCTACAATGAGCAGTTCTTC CASSSNRGISYNEQFF
TRBD1 TRBJ2-2 few TRBV6-1 TGTGCCAGCAGGGGACAGGAAGACACCGGGGAGCTGTTTTTT CASRGQEDTGELFF
TRBD1 TRBJ1-1 once TRBV27 TGTGCCAGCAGTAGACAGGGGGGGGCTGAAGCTTTCTTT CASSRQGGAEAFF
TRBD1 TRBJ2-2 few TRBV5-1 TGCGCCAGCAGGACAGGGGGCACCGGGGAGCTGTTTTTT CASRTGGTGELFF
. TRBJ2-7 . TRBV9 TGTGCCAGCAGCGTTGGAGGGGACGCCTCCTACGAGCAGTACTTC CASSVGGDASYEQYF
. TRBJ1-1 . TRBV27 TGTGCCAGCAGTTTATCCGTGAACACTGAAGCTTTCTTT CASSLSVNTEAFF
. TRBJ2-1 few TRBV14 TGTGCCAGCAGCCAAGAGCCACCTCGGAGGAGCTCCTACAATGAGCAGTTCTTC CASSQEPPRRSSYNEQFF
. TRBJ1-1 . TRBV6-1 TGTGCCAGCAGTGGTAGGGGTGACACTGAAGCTTTCTTT CASSGRGDTEAFF
TRBD2 TRBJ2-7 . TRBV7-9 TGTGCCAGCAGCCCCGGGAGGGACTACGAGCAGTACTTC CASSPGRDYEQYF
. TRBJ1-1 . TRBV6-6 TGTGCCAGCAGTTACCCTGGAGGGAACACTGAAGCTTTCTTT CASSYPGGNTEAFF
. TRBJ1-5 . TRBV30 TGTGCCTGGAGTACCGGTGGTACTCTCGGGAGTCAGCCCCAGCATTTT CAWSTGGTLGSQPQHF
. TRBJ1-6 once TRBV27 TGTGCCAGCAGTTTTCAGCAGTGGGGAGGTGTGAATTCACCCCTCCACTTT CASSFQQWGGVNSPLHF
. TRBJ1-3 . TRBV27 TGTGCCAGCAGTAGGGGTCGAGGAAACACCATATATTTT CASSRGRGNTIYF
TRBD1 TRBJ2-3 . TRBV10-3 TGTGCCATCAGTGACCCCGGACAGGGGAGCACAGATACGCAGTATTTT CAISDPGQGSTDTQYF
TRBD2 TRBJ2-3 . TRBV11-2 TGTGCCAGCAGCTTAGAACCGGGACTAGCGGGGGCAGATACGCAGTATTTT CASSLEPGLAGADTQYF
TRBD1 TRBJ1-1 . TRBV19 TGTGCCAGTACCAAGCCGTGGGGGACAGGGCTCACTGAAGCTTTCTTT CASTKPWGTGLTEAFF
TRBD2 TRBJ2-7 . TRBV11-2 TGTGCCAGCAGCTTAACTAGCGGGGTCTACGAGCAGTACTTC CASSLTSGVYEQYF
. TRBJ2-3 few TRBV9 TGTGCCAGCAGCGTAGCACAGGGTCCCTTCACAGATACGCAGTATTTT CASSVAQGPFTDTQYF
TRBD2 TRBJ2-1 . TRBV7-6 TGTGCCAGCAGCTCGGGACTAGCGGGGGGGCAACCCTACAATGAGCAGTTCTTC CASSSGLAGGQPYNEQFF
. TRBJ1-2 . TRBV28 TGTGCCAGCAGGCCTCCCAGACTTGGCGGGCTTTCCCATGGCTACACCTTC CASRPPRLGGLSHGYTF
TRBD2 TRBJ2-7 . TRBV30 TGTGCCTGGATCCATGCAGGACTAACTAGCGGGAGGGCAGGGGAGCAGTACTTC CAWIHAGLTSGRAGEQYF
TRBD1 TRBJ2-4 . TRBV28 TGTGCCAGCAGTTTGGGACAGGGAGGAGTTTTACTCGCCAAAAACATTCAGTACTTC CASSLGQGGVLLAKNIQYF
TRBD2 TRBJ2-1 . TRBV29-1 TGCAGCGTTGAGGGGGGGAGCTCCTACAATGAGCAGTTCTTC CSVEGGSSYNEQFF
. TRBJ2-1 few TRBV27 TGTGCCAGCAGTTTTTACTCCGGGACTTCCACGGAGCAGTTCTTC CASSFYSGTSTEQFF
. TRBJ2-3 . TRBV2 TGTGGTACGGATCCGGGTAAAGATACGCAGTATTTT CGTDPGKDTQYF
TRBD1 TRBJ1-6 . TRBV6-5 TGTGCCAGCAGTTACAGGGGGCAATCACCCCTCCACTTT CASSYRGQSPLHF
. TRBJ2-7 . TRBV29-1 TGCAGCGCCGTGGGGGACACCCCCTACGAGCAGTACTTC CSAVGDTPYEQYF
. TRBJ1-5 few TRBV2 TGTGCCAGCAGCCCCCGGCGTGGTGGGGAGCAGCCCCAGCATTTT CASSPRRGGEQPQHF
. TRBJ2-7 . TRBV7-8 TGTGCCAGCAGCTTATACGGCAGAAACTACGAGCAGTACTTC CASSLYGRNYEQYF
TRBD2 TRBJ2-7 . TRBV11-2 TGTGCCAGCAGCCCCGGGCGGCTAGCGGGGGAATACGAGCAGTACTTC CASSPGRLAGEYEQYF
. TRBJ2-1 . TRBV5-1 TGCGCCAGCAGCTTCGGATCGGGTTTAAGCTCCTACAATGAGCAGTTCTTC CASSFGSGLSSYNEQFF
TRBD2 TRBJ2-1 . TRBV5-4 TGTGCCAGCAGCTCCCGAGCGGGGCTAGCGGAATACAATGAGCAGTTCTTC CASSSRAGLAEYNEQFF
. TRBJ1-4 . TRBV4-2 TGTGCCAGCAGCCAAGAAGGGGGTCTAAATAATGAAAAACTGTTTTTT CASSQEGGLNNEKLFF
TRBD2 TRBJ2-3 few TRBV29-1 TGCAGCGTTGGTGGACTAGCGCGCTACGATACGCAGTATTTT CSVGGLARYDTQYF
TRBD1 TRBJ1-2 . TRBV6-4 TGTGCCAGCATCATACCTGGACAGGTCGAAGGCTACACCTTC CASIIPGQVEGYTF
. TRBJ2-5 . TRBV9 TGTGCCAGCAGCGTAGCTTGGGGCCCCGGGGAGACCCAGTACTTC CASSVAWGPGETQYF
TRBD1 TRBJ2-7 few TRBV7-9 TGTGCCAGCAGCTCCGGACAGGGTTTCTCCGAGCAGTACTTC CASSSGQGFSEQYF
TRBD1 TRBJ1-1 once TRBV4-1 TGCGCCAGCAGCCAAGATCTGAGAGGGGGCTGGAACACTGAAGCTTTCTTT CASSQDLRGGWNTEAFF
TRBD1 TRBJ1-1 . TRBV5-6 TGTGCCAGCAGCTTGGGGAGACAGGGGGGGGCTTTCTTT CASSLGRQGGAFF
TRBD1 TRBJ1-2 . TRBV25-1 TGTGCCAGCAGTGGGGACAGGGTTTGGGGCTACACCTTC CASSGDRVWGYTF
TRBD2 TRBJ2-7 . TRBV12-5 TGTGCTAGTGGTTCAAATTTCCGGGACTACCCTCTGGAGCAGTACTTC CASGSNFRDYPLEQYF